The 23 T cell receptor beta chains in this list originate from one sample, sequenced in a study of control samples from healthy donors and cancer patients. Assay: immunoSEQ multiplex PCR; the TCRdb copy retains only in-frame clones and omits some. The repertoire consists of some 96,000 clones, with about 90% occurring once and the leading ten covering about 18%. Sequencing used blood. The receptors shown here come from a woman in her fifties or sixties in good health.

This clone turned up a few times. The chain combines TRBV6-5 with TRBJ1-5; D is undetermined. The germline CDR1 and CDR2 sequences are MNHEY and SVGAGI. This CDR3 contains 14 residues. The V gene lost 4 bases and the J gene lost 4 bases, with 11 bases spanning the gap. The CDR3 region has the DNA TGTGCCAGCAGTTTAAGGGCCGAGAATCAGCCCCAGCATTTT. Translated, it gives CASSLRAENQPQHF.

The chain uses TRBV7-9 and TRBJ1-5; D gene unclear. CDR1 and CDR2 (germline): SEHNR, FQNEAQ (reference sequence). V was shortened by 3 bases and J by 1 base, with 7 bases between the two germline ends. The CDR3 contains 14 residues. DNA for the CDR3: TGTGCCAGCAGCTTCGCCGGAAGCAATCAGCCCCAGCATTTT. Amino acid sequence: CASSFAGSNQPQHF.

The CDR3 region is CASSRGTGIGNTEAFF. DNA of the CDR3: TGTGCCAGCAGCCGGGGGACGGGGATAGGGAACACTGAAGCTTTCTTT. The V and J genes are TRBV27 and TRBJ1-1, with a possible D match to TRBD1 (5 bases). Germline V lookup: CDR1 MNHEY, CDR2 SMNVEV (reference sequence). This CDR3 has 16 amino acids. Trimming removed 6 bases at V and 1 base at J, with 18 bases between.

The CDR3 region is CASSKNSQGASTDTQYF. CDR3 bases: TGTGCCAGCAGCAAGAACTCTCAGGGGGCAAGCACAGATACGCAGTATTTT. The rearrangement uses TRBV7-8 and TRBJ2-3, with 8 nucleotides matching TRBD1. The V gene end was trimmed by 5 bases and the J gene end by 0 bases; junction bases not matched to a gene: 10. Germline CDR1 reads SGHVS; CDR2 reads FQNEAQ. The CDR3 is made up of 17 amino acids.

CDR3 coding DNA: TGTGCCAGCAGTCCCACCGGCGTGGTGAACACTGAAGCTTTCTTT. Its translation: CASSPTGVVNTEAFF. The chain joins TRBV6-5 to TRBJ1-1, with unresolved D. Trimming cost V 5 bases and J 0 bases, with 13 bases left between them. Germline V gives CDR1 MNHEY, CDR2 SVGAGI. The CDR3 spans 15 residues.

Note on this clone: Germline is not matched at one junction end, which may reflect a read error. The chain employs TRBV7-2 and TRBJ1-5; the match to TRBD1 covers 7 bases. In germline, CDR1 is SGHTA, CDR2 FQGNSA. CDR3 length: 16 amino acids. The CDR3 DNA reads TGTGCCAGCAGGTTAGCAGGCAGGGGGGACCATCAGCCCCAGCATTTT. Protein product: CASRLAGRGDHQPQHF.

The V call is TRBV10-1, the J call TRBJ1-4; D gene uncertain. The CDR3 extends over 15 amino acids. Per germline, CDR1 WNHNN and CDR2 SYGVQD (reference sequence). Trimming shortened V by 3 bases and J by 4 bases, and 12 bases separated the two germline ends. CDR3: CASSENSLVNEKLFF. The CDR3 nucleotides read TGCGCCAGCAGTGAAAACAGCCTGGTTAATGAAAAACTGTTTTTT.

This clone was seen a single time. V gene TRBV24-1 combines with J gene TRBJ2-2, with D possibly being TRBD2 (6 bases). V was trimmed by 0 bases and J by 8 bases, leaving 12 bases between them. The CDR3 has 15 amino acids. Germline CDR1 and CDR2: KGHDR and SFDVKD. The CDR3 DNA is TGTGCCACCAGTGATTTGCGAAGGGGAGGAGGGGAGCTGTTTTTT. Its protein is CATSDLRRGGGELFF.

The chain combines TRBV19 with TRBJ2-6; D is unclear. Trimming took off 7 bases at V and 4 bases at J, with 17 bases between the two ends. The length of the CDR3 is 16 residues. Germline CDR1 LNHDA, CDR2 SQIVND (reference sequence). CDR3 nucleotides: TGTGCCAGTACCTATGGAACAGCCGCCGGGGCCAACGTCCTGACTTTC. This encodes CASTYGTAAGANVLTF. The full variable domain, its missing parts supplied by reference TRBV19 and TRBJ2-6, is DGGITQSPKYLFRKEGQNVTLSCEQNLNHDAMYWYRQDPGQGLRLIYYSQIVNDFQKGDIAEGYSVSREKKESFPLTVTSAQKNPTAFYLCASTYGTAAGANVLTFGAGSRLTVL.

The chain carries TRBV18 and TRBJ1-3, with a tentative D call TRBD1 (5 bases). From germline, CDR1 is KGHSH and CDR2 LQKENI. Trimming stripped 6 bases from V and 0 bases from J, with 21 bases between. CDR3 length equals 18 residues. This CDR3 reads CASSLQGADHFSGNTIYF. The CDR3 DNA follows: TGTGCCAGCTCCCTACAAGGGGCGGACCACTTCTCTGGAAACACCATATATTTT. Full variable domain (outside the CDR3, taken from reference TRBV18 and TRBJ1-3): NAGVMQNPRHLVRRRGQEARLRCSPMKGHSHVYWYRQLPEEGLKFMVYLQKENIIDESGMPKERFSAEFPKEGPSILRIQQVVRGDSAAYFCASSLQGADHFSGNTIYFGEGSWLTVV.

V gene TRBV7-9 combines with J gene TRBJ1-6; perhaps TRBD1 as D (5 bases). The CDR3 extends over 16 amino acids. Looked up from germline, CDR1 is SEHNR and CDR2 is FQNEAQ (reference sequence). Trimming took off 0 bases at V and 5 bases at J, with 11 bases between the two ends. This CDR3 reads CASSLAPWGDNSPLHF. In nucleotides, the CDR3 is TGTGCCAGCAGCTTAGCGCCATGGGGGGATAATTCACCCCTCCACTTT.

This clone was picked up a small number of times. The V and J genes are TRBV11-1 and TRBJ1-2, with TRBD1 identical over 9 bases. This CDR3 is 14 amino acids long. The ends lost 4 bases at V and 6 bases at J; junction bases unmatched: 6. Germline V lookup: CDR1 SGHAT, CDR2 FQDESV (reference sequence). This CDR3 is CASSSQGAVDGYTF. The CDR3 DNA sequence: TGTGCCAGCAGCTCACAGGGGGCGGTGGATGGCTACACCTTC. Filled out from reference TRBV11-1 and TRBJ1-2, the complete variable domain reads EAEVAQSPRYKITEKSQAVAFWCDPISGHATLYWYRQILGQGPELLVQFQDESVVDDSQLPKDRFSAERLKGVDSTLKIQPAELGDSAMYLCASSSQGAVDGYTFGSGTRLTVV.

This chain joins TRBV3-1 (or the pseudogene TRBV3-2) and TRBJ1-2; tentative D call: TRBD1 (6 bases). The germline CDR1 and CDR2 sequences are LGHDT and YNNKEL (reference sequence). The CDR3 runs to 16 residues. V lost 2 bases and J 5 bases, leaving 18 bases between the germline ends. The CDR3 sequence is CASSQIVGGRGYGYTF. Written as DNA, the CDR3 is TGTGCCAGCAGCCAAATCGTAGGGGGACGCGGGTATGGCTACACCTTC.

This chain links TRBV11-2 with TRBJ2-1; D is uncertain. V was clipped by 6 bases and J by 6 bases, with 21 bases between them. CDR3 length: 16 residues. The V gene's germline CDR1 is SGHAT and CDR2 FQNNGV. CDR3 amino acids: CASRPTIRPPSNEQFF. The CDR3 bases are TGTGCCAGCAGGCCCACGATCCGGCCACCCTCCAATGAGCAGTTCTTC.

CDR3 region: CASSLASTGSDEQFF. DNA for the CDR3: TGCGCCAGCAGCTTGGCTTCGACAGGGTCGGATGAGCAGTTCTTC. This rearrangement joins TRBV5-1 to TRBJ2-1; 7 bases agree with TRBD1. Germline CDR1 is SGHRS and CDR2 is YFSETQ. The trim removed 0 bases at V and 8 bases at J, leaving 8 bases unmatched. This CDR3 comprises 15 residues.

V gene TRBV7-9 combines with J gene TRBJ2-7; D gene unclear. The CDR3 sequence is 12 residues long. Germline V gene lookup returns CDR1 SEHNR and CDR2 FQNEAQ (reference sequence). V gave up 5 bases and J gave up 6 bases, with 11 bases separating them. The CDR3 region has the DNA TGTGCCAGCAGCCTCGGTTTGGGCGAGCAGTACTTC. Protein: CASSLGLGEQYF.

This chain uses TRBV11-2 with TRBJ2-5, with TRBD2 matching 9 bases. The CDR3 covers 16 residues. Losses at the gene ends were 5 bases for V and 1 base for J; bases not matched to a gene: 8. Per germline, CDR1 SGHAT and CDR2 FQNNGV. This CDR3 is CASSTVAGALQETQYF. CDR3 sequence (DNA): TGTGCCAGCAGCACCGTAGCGGGGGCTCTCCAAGAGACCCAGTACTTC.

This chain joins TRBV19 and TRBJ2-3; TRBD2 aligns across 8 bases. The CDR3 covers 16 residues. Germline trimming cut 3 bases from V and 6 bases from J; bases unmatched to any gene: 11. Per the germline V gene, CDR1 is LNHDA and CDR2 is SQIVND (reference sequence). The CDR3 sequence is CASSILLADARDTQYF. In nucleotides, the CDR3 is TGTGCCAGTAGTATCCTACTAGCGGACGCACGCGATACGCAGTATTTT.

The J gene is TRBJ1-3, the V gene TRBV19; D not certain. CDR1 and CDR2 from the germline V gene are LNHDA and SQIVND (reference sequence). V lost 3 bases to trimming and J lost 0 bases, with 6 bases between them. The CDR3 sequence is 14 residues long. CDR3: CASSITSSGNTIYF. The CDR3 bases are TGTGCCAGTAGTATCACCAGCTCTGGAAACACCATATATTTT.

CDR3 in DNA: TGTGCCAGCAGGCGGGAGAAGGAGAAGGACACCGGGGAGCTGTTTTTT. Protein sequence: CASRREKEKDTGELFF. The rearrangement links TRBV21-1 to TRBJ2-2; the table names TRBD2, a call not compared with the DNA. TRBV21-1 is shown as a pseudogene. The CDR3 is 16 residues long.

The V call is TRBV27, the J call TRBJ1-6; the match to TRBD1 covers 7 bases. The V and J ends lost 5 bases and 6 bases, in that order; junction bases with no gene match: 13. The CDR3 spans 17 residues. CDR1 is MNHEY and CDR2 is SMNVEV in the germline V gene (reference sequence). CDR3: CASSIRARQGVNSPLHF. CDR3 nucleotide sequence: TGTGCCAGCAGTATCCGAGCTCGACAGGGCGTTAATTCACCCCTCCACTTT.

The genes are TRBV6-2 or TRBV6-3 and TRBJ2-1, with 7 bases aligning to TRBD2. The CDR3 is made up of 14 amino acids. Trimming took 5 bases from V and 10 from J; bases not matched to a gene: 11. The germline gives CDR1 MNHEY, CDR2 SVGEGT. CDR3 DNA sequence: TGTGCCAGCAGTAATGGGAGGGCCCGAGGGGAGCAGTTCTTC. Residues: CASSNGRARGEQFF.

The chain has TRBV7-7 and TRBJ2-2; D might be TRBD2 (6 bases). CDR1 and CDR2 from the germline V gene are SSHAT and FNYEAQ (reference sequence). This CDR3 contains 13 residues. Between the trimmed V and J ends, which lost 2 bases and 6 bases, there was a span of 7 bases. The CDR3 region is CASSLRLAGELFF. The CDR3 DNA reads as TGTGCCAGCAGCTTAAGACTAGCCGGGGAGCTGTTTTTT.